This entry features one TCR beta chain sequence. Its antigen remains unidentified. No much larger clonotype is one base removed from it; base qualities were not supplied. To sequence the TCRbeta CDR3 region, genomic DNA was isolated from the sorted cells. The immunoSEQ Assay was used to sequence the TCRbeta CDR3 regions. Here the immuneACCESS table is served through TCRdb, limited to in-frame sequences with V and J called. Missing clones are a known gap in these copies; in checked studies unresolved V genes cover under half, and the rest lacks a known reason. This sample gives more than 65,000 clones in total; around 89% of them show up just once. Around 0.53% of the sample rests with the top ten. Patients with autoimmune disease history or receiving systemic immunosuppression were excluded from the trial. Peripheral blood for TCR sequencing was drawn from every dose cohort at baseline, at cycle 4 day 1 and at cycle 7 day 1. The samples were taken from a phase I, first-in-human, multicenter, open-label dose-escalation trial of ivuxolimab. Adults with locally advanced or metastatic head and neck squamous cell, hepatocellular, melanoma or renal cell carcinoma were enrolled in the trial. Before TCR sequencing, CD4+ and CD8+ T cells were separately sorted from peripheral blood.

V sheds 0 bases and J sheds 8 bases, leaving 5 bases between their ends. Including cysteine and phenylalanine, the CDR3 has 12 amino acids. The sequence is cut down to CDR3 DNA, 36 bases in frame from base 1. Based on the germline V gene, the CDR1 and CDR2 sequences are SGHNT and YENEEA. This entry belongs to a study of OX40 agonist ivuxolimab in advanced cancers. Turning to the overall study: Ivuxolimab was a fully human IgG2 agonistic monoclonal antibody targeting the costimulatory receptor OX40 (CD134). A male proportion of almost 85% and a mean age of approximately 55 years, ranging from about 20 to 79, were recorded for the dose-escalation cohort. The paper describes the monotherapy dose-escalation part (N of about 55 patients) of the phase I trial of ivuxolimab. Partial responses occurred in three dose-escalation patients, of whom one had hepatocellular carcinoma and two had cutaneous melanoma. Intravenous ivuxolimab was administered to patients every 2 weeks at six dose levels: 0.01, 0.1, 0.3, 1.5, 3 and 10 mg/kg. Prior anti-PD-1, anti-PD-L1 or anti-CTLA-4 therapy was permitted, and approximately 42% of dose-escalation patients had received checkpoint inhibitors. The purpose of peripheral TCRbeta sequencing was to test whether ivuxolimab changed TCR sequence diversity and led to clonal T-cell expansion. Of the 52 patients in dose escalation, 19 had hepatocellular carcinoma, around 15 had melanoma, 9 had renal cell carcinoma and 9 had head and neck cancer.

Results the study describes overall, beyond this receptor: In the 0.1-3.0 mg/kg groups, partial responders had among the lowest normalized peripheral clonal expansion, particularly in CD8+ T cells. After ivuxolimab, expanded clones were on average more numerous among CD8+ T cells than among CD4+ T cells. At doses from 0.1 to 3.0 mg/kg, clonal expansion was seen in both CD4+ and CD8+ blood T cells between baseline and week 6. Which antigens the clonally expanded peripheral T cells were specific for was not determined. Low levels of normalized T-cell clonal expansion were also seen in some patients who did not respond.

This TCR was recovered from an adult with an advanced solid tumor such as melanoma, head and neck, liver or kidney cancer. The sequencing used CD4+ or CD8+ T cells sorted from blood, collected in a trial of the OX40 agonist ivuxolimab. Recombination linked TRBV11-3 to TRBJ2-1, with the D gene not confidently named. The CDR3 protein sequence reads: CASSLDRHEQFF. The nucleotide sequence reads TGTGCCAGCAGCTTAGATCGTCATGAGCAGTTCTTC. With the portions outside the CDR3 filled from the reference TRBV11-3 and TRBJ2-1 genes, the complete variable region becomes EAGVVQSPRYKIIEKKQPVAFWCNPISGHNTLYWYLQNLGQGPELLIRYENEEAVDDSQLPKDRFSAERLKGVDSTLKIQPAELGDSAVYLCASSLDRHEQFFGPGTRLTVL.